This T cell receptor (beta chain) was captured in a study of T cells after yellow fever vaccination. Turning to the study itself: CD3, CD45RA, CCR7 and CD95 staining defined sorted EM, EMRA, CM and Tscm cells.

Germline CDR1 GTSNPN, CDR2 SVGIG (reference sequence). This CDR3 is built from 13 residues. Template switching by 5'RACE produced TCR cDNA, adding a universal primer site and UMIs. TCRdb itself ran the 5' RACE reads through MiXCR, one entry per CDR3 protein. The profile shows about 26,000 distinct CDR3 sequences, 4% to 5.5% of them singletons. This clonotype came up a few times. The study's findings and limits: Bulk-population clonotypes that are abundant could appear as contaminants in FACS-sorted repertoires. Weaker overall, the secondary response nonetheless peaked faster (day 5 versus 15).

The sample here was PBMCs, either bulk or a sorted T-cell subset (CD4+, CD8+, memory, or dextramer-sorted; not recorded which), taken on the day of the yellow fever booster vaccination. The chain joins TRBV30 to TRBJ2-5; the D call may be TRBD1 or TRBD2 (5 bases each). This sequence was found in a young man who received the YFV17D yellow fever vaccine. CDR3 protein: CGSSGREQETQYF. CDR3 DNA sequence: TGTGGATCCTCGGGCAGGGAGCAAGAGACCCAGTACTTC.